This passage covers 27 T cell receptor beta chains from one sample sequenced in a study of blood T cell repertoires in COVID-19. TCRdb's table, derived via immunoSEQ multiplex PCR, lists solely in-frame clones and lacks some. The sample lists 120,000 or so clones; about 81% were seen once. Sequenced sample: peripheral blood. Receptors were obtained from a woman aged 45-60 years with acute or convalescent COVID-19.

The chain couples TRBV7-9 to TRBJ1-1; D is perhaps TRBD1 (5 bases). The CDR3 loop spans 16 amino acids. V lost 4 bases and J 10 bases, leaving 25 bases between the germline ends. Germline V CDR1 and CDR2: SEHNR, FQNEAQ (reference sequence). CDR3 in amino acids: CASSSPAGQGPLRAFF. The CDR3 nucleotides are TGTGCCAGCAGCTCCCCCGCGGGGCAGGGCCCTTTGAGAGCTTTCTTT.

For the CDR3, the DNA is TGTGCCAGCAGCCCTCGGGGATCCTACAATGAGCAGTTCTTC. It codes for CASSPRGSYNEQFF. V and J are TRBV28 and TRBJ2-1; tentative D call: TRBD2 (5 bases). The V end was cut by 6 bases, the J end by 1 base, with 10 bases between. This CDR3 comprises 14 residues. Looked up from germline, CDR1 is MDHEN and CDR2 is SYDVKM.

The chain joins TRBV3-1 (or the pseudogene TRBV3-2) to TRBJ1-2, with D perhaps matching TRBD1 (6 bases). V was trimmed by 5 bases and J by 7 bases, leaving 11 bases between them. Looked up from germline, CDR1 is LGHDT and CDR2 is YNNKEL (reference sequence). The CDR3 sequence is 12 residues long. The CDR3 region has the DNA TGTGCCAGCAGCTCCACAGGGAGTGGCTACACCTTC. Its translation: CASSSTGSGYTF.

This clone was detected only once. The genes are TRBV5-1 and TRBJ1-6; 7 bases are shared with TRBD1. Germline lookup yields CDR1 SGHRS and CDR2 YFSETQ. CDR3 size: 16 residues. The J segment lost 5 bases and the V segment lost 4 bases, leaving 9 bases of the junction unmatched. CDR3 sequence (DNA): TGCGCCAGCAGCGGCCCAGGGGGGAACCATAATTCACCCCTCCACTTT. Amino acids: CASSGPGGNHNSPLHF.

The CDR3 DNA follows: TGTGCCAGCAGCTCGTCGACAGGGTTCCACGAGCAGTACTTC. It translates to CASSSSTGFHEQYF. The chain links TRBV11-1 to TRBJ2-7; 7 bases are a match to TRBD1. CDR1 and CDR2 from the germline V gene are SGHAT and FQDESV (reference sequence). The CDR3 totals 14 residues. The V gene end was trimmed by 4 bases and the J gene end by 5 bases; junction bases not matched to a gene: 8.

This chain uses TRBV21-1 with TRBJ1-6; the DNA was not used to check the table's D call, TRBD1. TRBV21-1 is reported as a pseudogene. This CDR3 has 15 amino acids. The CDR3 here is CASSKSSSYNSPLHF. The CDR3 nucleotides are TGTGCCAGCAGCAAATCCAGCTCCTATAATTCACCCCTCCACTTT.

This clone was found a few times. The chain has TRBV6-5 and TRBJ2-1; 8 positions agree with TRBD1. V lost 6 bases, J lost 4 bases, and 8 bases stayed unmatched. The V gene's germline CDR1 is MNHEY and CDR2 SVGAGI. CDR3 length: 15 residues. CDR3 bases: TGTGCCAGCAGCGCAGGGGGCCAGGGGTACAATGAGCAGTTCTTC. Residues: CASSAGGQGYNEQFF.

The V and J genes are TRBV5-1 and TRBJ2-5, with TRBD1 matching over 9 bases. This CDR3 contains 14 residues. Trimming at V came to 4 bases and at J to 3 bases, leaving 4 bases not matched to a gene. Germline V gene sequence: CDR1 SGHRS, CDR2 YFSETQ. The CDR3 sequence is CASSVGQGKETQYF. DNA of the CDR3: TGCGCCAGCAGCGTGGGACAGGGAAAAGAGACCCAGTACTTC. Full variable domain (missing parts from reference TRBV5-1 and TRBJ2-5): KAGVTQTPRYLIKTRGQQVTLSCSPISGHRSVSWYQQTPGQGLQFLFEYFSETQRNKGNFPGRFSGRQFSNSRSEMNVSTLELGDSALYLCASSVGQGKETQYFGPGTRLLVL.

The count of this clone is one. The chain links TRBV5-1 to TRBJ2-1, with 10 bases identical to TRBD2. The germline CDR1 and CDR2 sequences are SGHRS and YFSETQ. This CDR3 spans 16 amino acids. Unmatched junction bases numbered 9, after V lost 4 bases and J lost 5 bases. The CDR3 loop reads CASSALSGGAHNEQFF. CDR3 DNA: TGCGCCAGCAGCGCCCTGAGCGGGGGGGCCCACAATGAGCAGTTCTTC.

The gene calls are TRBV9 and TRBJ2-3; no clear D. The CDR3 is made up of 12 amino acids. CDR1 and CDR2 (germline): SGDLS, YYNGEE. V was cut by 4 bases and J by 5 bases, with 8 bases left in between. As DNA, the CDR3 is TGTGCCAGCAGCCCCCTAGAAGATACGCAGTATTTT. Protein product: CASSPLEDTQYF. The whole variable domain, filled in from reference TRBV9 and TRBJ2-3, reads DSGVTQTPKHLITATGQRVTLRCSPRSGDLSVYWYQQSLDQGLQFLIQYYNGEERAKGNILERFSAQQFPDLHSELNLSSLELGDSALYFCASSPLEDTQYFGPGTRLTVL.

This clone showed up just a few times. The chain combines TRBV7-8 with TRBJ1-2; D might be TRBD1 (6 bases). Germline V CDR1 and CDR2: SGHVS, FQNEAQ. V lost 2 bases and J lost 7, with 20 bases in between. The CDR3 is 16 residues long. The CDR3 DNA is TGTGCCAGCAGCTTAACTACAGGGCCAAAGCAAGGTGGCTACACCTTC. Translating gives CASSLTTGPKQGGYTF. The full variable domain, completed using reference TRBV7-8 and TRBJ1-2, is GAGVSQSPRYKVAKRGQDVALRCDPISGHVSLFWYQQALGQGPEFLTYFQNEAQLDKSGLPSDRFFAERPEGSVSTLKIQRTQQEDSAVYLCASSLTTGPKQGGYTFGSGTRLTVV.

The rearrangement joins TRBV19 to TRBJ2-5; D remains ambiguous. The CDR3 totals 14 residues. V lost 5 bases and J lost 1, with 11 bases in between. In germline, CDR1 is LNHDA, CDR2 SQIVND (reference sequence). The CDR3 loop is CASSFGIAQETQYF. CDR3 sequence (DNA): TGTGCCAGTAGTTTTGGAATAGCCCAAGAGACCCAGTACTTC.

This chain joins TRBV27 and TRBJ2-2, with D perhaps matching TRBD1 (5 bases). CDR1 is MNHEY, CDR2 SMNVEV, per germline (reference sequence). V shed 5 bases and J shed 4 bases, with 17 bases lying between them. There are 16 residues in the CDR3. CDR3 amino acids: CASSPGSAGLTGELFF. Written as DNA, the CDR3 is TGTGCCAGCAGTCCGGGTTCCGCAGGGCTCACCGGGGAGCTGTTTTTT.

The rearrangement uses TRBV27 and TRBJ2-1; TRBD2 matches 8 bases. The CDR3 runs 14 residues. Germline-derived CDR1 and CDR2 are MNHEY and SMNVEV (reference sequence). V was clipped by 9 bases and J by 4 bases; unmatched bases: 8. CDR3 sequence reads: CASSRGGYYNEQFF. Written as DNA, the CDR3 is TGTGCCAGTTCACGGGGGGGATATTACAATGAGCAGTTCTTC.

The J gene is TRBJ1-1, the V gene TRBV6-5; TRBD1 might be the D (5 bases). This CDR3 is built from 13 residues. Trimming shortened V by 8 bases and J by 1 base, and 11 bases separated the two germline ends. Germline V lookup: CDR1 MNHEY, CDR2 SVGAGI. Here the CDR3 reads CASSLDKNTEAFF. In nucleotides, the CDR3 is TGTGCCAGCTCCTTGGACAAGAACACTGAAGCTTTCTTT.

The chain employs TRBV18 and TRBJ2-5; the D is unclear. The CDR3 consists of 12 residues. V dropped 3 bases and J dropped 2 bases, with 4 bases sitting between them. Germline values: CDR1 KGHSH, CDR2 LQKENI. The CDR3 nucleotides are TGTGCCAGCTCACCTCAACAAGAGACCCAGTACTTC. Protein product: CASSPQQETQYF.

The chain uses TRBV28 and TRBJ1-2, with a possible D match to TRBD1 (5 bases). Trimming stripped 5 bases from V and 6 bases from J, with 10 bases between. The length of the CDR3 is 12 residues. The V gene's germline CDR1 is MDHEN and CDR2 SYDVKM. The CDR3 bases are TGTGCCAGCAGTATACAGGAGAATGGCTACACCTTC. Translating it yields CASSIQENGYTF.

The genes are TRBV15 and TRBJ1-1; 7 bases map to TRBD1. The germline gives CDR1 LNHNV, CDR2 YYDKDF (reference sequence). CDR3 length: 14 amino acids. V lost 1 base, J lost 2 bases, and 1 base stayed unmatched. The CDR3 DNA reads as TGTGCCACCAGCAGAGCAGGGGGTAACACTGAAGCTTTCTTT. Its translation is CATSRAGGNTEAFF.

CDR3 loop: CASMVLGQKETQYF. For the CDR3, the DNA is TGTGCCAGCATGGTTTTGGGACAGAAAGAGACCCAGTACTTC. V usage is TRBV27 and J usage is TRBJ2-5, with TRBD1 matching over 7 bases. The CDR3 has 14 amino acids. V shed 7 bases and J 3 bases; nucleotides not matched to a gene: 8. The germline CDR1 and CDR2 sequences are MNHEY and SMNVEV (reference sequence).

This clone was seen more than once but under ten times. CDR3 in DNA: TGTGCCAGCACCCCCGGAACAGGTGAGCAGTTCTTC. Amino acids: CASTPGTGEQFF. This chain uses TRBV28 with TRBJ2-1, with D perhaps matching TRBD1 (5 bases). The CDR3 is made up of 12 amino acids. Germline V gene lookup returns CDR1 MDHEN and CDR2 SYDVKM. The ends were cut back, 7 bases at V and 9 bases at J, with 13 bases in the middle.

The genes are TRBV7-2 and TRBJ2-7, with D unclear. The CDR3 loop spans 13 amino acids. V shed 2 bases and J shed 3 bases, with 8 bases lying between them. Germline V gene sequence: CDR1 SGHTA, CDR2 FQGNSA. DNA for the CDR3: TGTGCCAGCAGCTTAATGGTACACTACGAGCAGTACTTC. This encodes CASSLMVHYEQYF.

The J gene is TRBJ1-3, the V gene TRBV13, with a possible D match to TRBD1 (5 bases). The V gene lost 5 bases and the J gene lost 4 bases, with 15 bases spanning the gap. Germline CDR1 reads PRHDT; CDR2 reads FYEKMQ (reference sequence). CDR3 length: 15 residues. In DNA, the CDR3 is TGTGCCAGCAGCCTCAGGGTAGCGGGCGGAAACACCATATATTTT. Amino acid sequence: CASSLRVAGGNTIYF.

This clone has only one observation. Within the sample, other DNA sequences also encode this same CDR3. CDR3 in amino acids: CASRDRGPGYTF. As DNA, the CDR3 is TGTGCCAGCAGGGACAGGGGGCCGGGCTACACCTTC. The chain employs TRBV6-5 and TRBJ1-2; TRBD1 matches 11 bases. V lost 6 bases, J lost 8 bases, and 2 bases stayed unmatched. This CDR3 region has 12 residues. The germline gives CDR1 MNHEY, CDR2 SVGAGI.

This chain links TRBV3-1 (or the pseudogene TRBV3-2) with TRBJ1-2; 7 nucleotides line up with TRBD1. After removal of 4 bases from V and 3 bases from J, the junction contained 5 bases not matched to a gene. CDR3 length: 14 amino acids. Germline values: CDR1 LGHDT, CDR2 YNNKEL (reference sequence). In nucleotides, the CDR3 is TGTGCCAGCAGCCTAGCCGGGACAGACTATGGCTACACCTTC. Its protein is CASSLAGTDYGYTF.

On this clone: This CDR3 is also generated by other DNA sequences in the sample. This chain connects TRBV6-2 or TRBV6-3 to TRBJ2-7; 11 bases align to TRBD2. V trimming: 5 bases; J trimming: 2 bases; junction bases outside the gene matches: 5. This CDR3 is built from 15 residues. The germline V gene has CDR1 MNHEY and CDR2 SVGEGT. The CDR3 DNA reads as TGTGCCAGCAGTGTTCTAGCGGGAGGACCCTACGAGCAGTACTTC. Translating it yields CASSVLAGGPYEQYF.

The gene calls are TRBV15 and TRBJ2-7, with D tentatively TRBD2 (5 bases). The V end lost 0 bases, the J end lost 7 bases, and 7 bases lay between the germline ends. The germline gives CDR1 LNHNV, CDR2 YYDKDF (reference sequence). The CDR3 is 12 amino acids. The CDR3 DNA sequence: TGTGCCACCAGCAGAGACCGGACTGAGCAGTACTTC. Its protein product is CATSRDRTEQYF.

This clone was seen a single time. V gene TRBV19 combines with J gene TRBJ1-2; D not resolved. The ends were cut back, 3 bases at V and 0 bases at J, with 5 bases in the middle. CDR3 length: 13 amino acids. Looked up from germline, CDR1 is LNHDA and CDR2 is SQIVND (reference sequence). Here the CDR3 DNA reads TGTGCCAGTAGTATCGGGGCTAACTATGGCTACACCTTC. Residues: CASSIGANYGYTF. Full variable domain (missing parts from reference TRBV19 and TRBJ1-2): DGGITQSPKYLFRKEGQNVTLSCEQNLNHDAMYWYRQDPGQGLRLIYYSQIVNDFQKGDIAEGYSVSREKKESFPLTVTSAQKNPTAFYLCASSIGANYGYTFGSGTRLTVV.